Below are 27 T cell receptor beta chains sequenced from a single sample in a study of breast tumors, draining lymph nodes, adjacent tissues. Axillary draining lymph nodes of breast cancer patients supplied the node samples. Each CDR3 protein is one row after TCRdb ran MiXCR on the multiplex PCR reads. The table includes some 150,000 distinct CDR3 sequences, more than 20% detected once. Sequenced: axillary lymph node tissue. These receptors all come from a female donor with breast cancer. Some clones in this sample may be carry-over from other donors' samples.

The sample holds many counts of this clonotype. This sequence joins TRBV2 and TRBJ2-2; the match to TRBD2 covers 14 bases. Germline loops: CDR1 SNHLY, CDR2 FYNNEI. V was clipped by 6 bases and J by 2 bases; unmatched bases: 2. The CDR3 covers 16 residues. The CDR3 region is CASRGTSGSNTGELFF. The CDR3 DNA is TGTGCCAGCAGGGGGACTAGCGGGAGTAACACCGGGGAGCTGTTTTTT.

This clonotype was counted many times. This chain links TRBV9 with TRBJ1-6; D unresolved. V was cut by 3 bases and J by 6 bases, with 4 bases left in between. In germline, CDR1 is SGDLS, CDR2 YYNGEE. The CDR3 runs 12 residues. The CDR3 coding sequence is TGTGCCAGCAGCGGCAGTAATTCACCCCTCCACTTT. Its translation is CASSGSNSPLHF.

This clonotype was seen a few times. This chain joins TRBV28 and TRBJ2-2; 9 bases match TRBD2. Trimming removed 10 bases from V and 5 bases from J; junction bases left unmatched: 5. The germline gives CDR1 MDHEN, CDR2 SYDVKM. This CDR3 has 13 amino acids. The CDR3 sequence is CATGLAHTGELFF. DNA of the CDR3: TGTGCCACTGGACTAGCGCATACCGGGGAGCTGTTTTTT. The variable domain in full, with the rest retrieved from reference TRBV28 and TRBJ2-2, is DVKVTQSSRYLVKRTGEKVFLECVQDMDHENMFWYRQDPGLGLRLIYFSYDVKMKEKGDIPEGYSVSREKKERFSLILESASTNQTSMYLCATGLAHTGELFFGEGSRLTVL.

This clonotype has only a few counts. The J gene is TRBJ2-5, the V gene TRBV28, with TRBD1 matching 9 bases. V lost 6 bases, J lost 5 bases, and 7 bases stayed unmatched. This CDR3 is built from 14 residues. The germline gives CDR1 MDHEN, CDR2 SYDVKM. The chain's CDR3 is CASRPRDRVETQYF. The CDR3 DNA reads as TGTGCCAGCAGACCCCGGGACAGGGTGGAGACCCAGTACTTC.

This clonotype was counted only a few times. The gene calls are TRBV6-5 and TRBJ2-4, with D perhaps matching TRBD1 or TRBD2 (6 bases each). Per the germline V gene, CDR1 is MNHEY and CDR2 is SVGAGI. V was shortened by 5 bases and J by 1 base, with 12 bases between the two germline ends. The CDR3 extends over 15 amino acids. CDR3 in DNA: TGTGCCAGCAGTGGAGGGGGGAGGGCCAAAAACATTCAGTACTTC. Amino acids: CASSGGGRAKNIQYF.

This clonotype was detected many times. The V and J genes are TRBV5-1 and TRBJ2-7, with TRBD2 matching over 11 bases. V lost 3 bases to trimming and J lost 3 bases; unmatched junction nucleotides: 5. Germline V gene data show CDR1 as SGHRS and CDR2 as YFSETQ. The CDR3 has 15 residues. The DNA for the CDR3 is TGCGCCAGCAGCTCCGGGACTAGCGGTTTCTACGAGCAGTACTTC. It specifies CASSSGTSGFYEQYF.

In this sample, this clonotype is medium-sized (0.01 to 0.1%). The V and J genes are TRBV29-1 and TRBJ2-1; 11 bases are a match to TRBD2. Unmatched junction bases numbered 11, after V lost 1 base and J lost 3 bases. Per germline, CDR1 SQVTM and CDR2 ANQGSEA. CDR3 size: 18 residues. CDR3 protein: CSVEVLAGGRAYYNEQFF. CDR3 in DNA: TGCAGCGTTGAAGTGCTAGCGGGAGGTCGGGCTTACTACAATGAGCAGTTCTTC.

On this clonotype: A much larger clone differs by one base, so this may be a read error. The chain couples TRBV29-1 to TRBJ2-3, with D possibly called TRBD1 or TRBD2 (5 bases each). The CDR3 contains 13 residues. V was shortened by 6 bases and J by 10 bases, with 20 bases between the two germline ends. The germline V gene has CDR1 SQVTM and CDR2 ANQGSEA. CDR3 sequence reads: CSVPGRTLGPQYF. The CDR3 nucleotides read TGCAGCGTCCCGGGACGGACCTTAGGACCGCAGTATTTT.

This clonotype was counted only a few times. This may come from a read error, since a much larger clone is one base off. The gene calls are TRBV6-1 and TRBJ1-6; TRBD1 matches at 7 bases. The CDR3 totals 16 residues. The junction had 13 bases not matched to a gene; V was cut back by 8 bases and J by 6 bases. Looked up from germline, CDR1 is MNHNS and CDR2 is SASEGT. The CDR3 spells CASGASKWDSNSPLHF. The CDR3 nucleotides are TGTGCCAGCGGTGCCTCCAAATGGGACAGTAATTCACCCCTCCACTTT.

This clonotype has more than one count but fewer than ten. The chain uses TRBV28 and TRBJ2-4; D may be TRBD1 (6 bases). Trimming cost V 4 bases and J 1 base, with 11 bases left between them. Germline V gene lookup returns CDR1 MDHEN and CDR2 SYDVKM. The CDR3 consists of 15 residues. CDR3 in amino acids: CASSSDSLAKNIQYF. The CDR3 DNA is TGTGCCAGCAGTTCGGACAGTCTGGCCAAAAACATTCAGTACTTC.

Comments on this clonotype: A much bigger clone sits one base away, suggesting this may be a read error. V and J are TRBV20-1 and TRBJ2-5, with D possibly matching TRBD2 (5 bases). CDR1 is DFQATT and CDR2 is SNEGSKA in the germline V gene (reference sequence). This CDR3 comprises 18 residues. With 5 bases removed from V and 2 bases from J, the gap between germline ends came to 27 bases. Here the CDR3 DNA reads TGCAGTGCTCATGCCCGGGAACTCTTAGCTACCCCGCAAGAGACCCAGTACTTC. Translated: CSAHARELLATPQETQYF.

V and J are TRBV27 and TRBJ1-5, with 8 bases fitting TRBD1. Trimming took 1 base from V and 6 from J; bases not matched to a gene: 5. This CDR3 region has 15 residues. Germline V gene sequence: CDR1 MNHEY, CDR2 SMNVEV (reference sequence). CDR3 DNA sequence: TGTGCCAGCAGTTTATACCAGGGGGCCGCTCAGCCCCAGCATTTT. Amino acids: CASSLYQGAAQPQHF.

In this sample, this clonotype turned up many times. This sequence joins TRBV2 and TRBJ2-7, with a possible D match to TRBD1 (6 bases). This CDR3 comprises 12 residues. The V gene's germline CDR1 is SNHLY and CDR2 FYNNEI. V was shortened by 3 bases and J by 6 bases, with 9 bases between the two germline ends. In DNA form, the CDR3 reads TGTGCCAGCAGTGAGAGGGGGAGCGAGCAGTACTTC. It is translated as CASSERGSEQYF.

Note on this clonotype: It may be a read error: a sequence one base away is much more abundant. The chain employs TRBV10-1 and TRBJ2-1, with D tentatively TRBD2 (5 bases). Deletions cut 2 bases from V and 4 bases from J, with 12 bases between. The CDR3 length is 15 residues. Looked up from germline, CDR1 is WNHNN and CDR2 is SYGVQD (reference sequence). The DNA of the CDR3 is TGCGCCAGCAGTGAGCAACTAGAGGCATACAATGAGCAGTTCTTC. It yields the protein CASSEQLEAYNEQFF.

There are many counts of this clonotype. The genes are TRBV4-2 and TRBJ2-7, with D possibly being TRBD2 (5 bases). The CDR3 is made up of 16 amino acids. CDR1 and CDR2 (germline): LGHNA, YNFKEQ. The V end lost 4 bases, the J end lost 6 bases, and 22 bases lay between the germline ends. The CDR3 is CASSPGGTSRSREQYF. The CDR3 DNA sequence: TGTGCCAGCAGCCCCGGCGGCACTAGTAGGTCCCGCGAGCAGTACTTC.

This clonotype was counted ten times or more. The rearrangement uses TRBV19 and TRBJ2-3; 9 bases fit TRBD2. The CDR3 is 17 amino acids. CDR1 is LNHDA and CDR2 is SQIVND in the germline V gene (reference sequence). Trimming cost V 5 bases and J 1 base; bases outside gene matches: 10. For the CDR3, the DNA is TGTGCCAGTAGTTATAGCGGGAGACTGGCCGGCACAGATACGCAGTATTTT. Protein: CASSYSGRLAGTDTQYF. The entire variable domain, with the rest obtained from reference TRBV19 and TRBJ2-3, is as follows: DGGITQSPKYLFRKEGQNVTLSCEQNLNHDAMYWYRQDPGQGLRLIYYSQIVNDFQKGDIAEGYSVSREKKESFPLTVTSAQKNPTAFYLCASSYSGRLAGTDTQYFGPGTRLTVL.

This clonotype was detected only a few times. The chain has TRBV25-1 and TRBJ2-5; a weak D match, TRBD1 (6 bases). The germline gives CDR1 MGHDK, CDR2 SYGVNS. CDR3 length: 16 residues. The germline V and J ends were trimmed by 11 bases and 5 bases, with 27 bases remaining between them. The CDR3 here is CAGPRNRVSTGETQYF. CDR3 DNA sequence: TGTGCCGGCCCGCGAAACAGGGTGTCAACTGGGGAGACCCAGTACTTC.

This clonotype was seen ten or more times. This sequence joins TRBV7-3 and TRBJ2-1; 14 bases agree with TRBD2. The CDR3 runs 16 residues. V dropped 5 bases and J dropped 5; count of bases not matched to a gene: 5. The germline CDR1 and CDR2 sequences are SGHTA and FQGTGA. Here the CDR3 reads CASSPRLAGGHNEQFF. In nucleotides, the CDR3 is TGTGCCAGCAGCCCCAGACTAGCGGGAGGGCACAATGAGCAGTTCTTC.

This clonotype was seen at least ten times. The gene calls are TRBV6-1 and TRBJ2-5; D is perhaps TRBD2 (5 bases). V lost 4 bases, J lost 4 bases, and 13 bases lay in between. The CDR3 sequence is 14 residues long. Germline CDR1 MNHNS, CDR2 SASEGT. The CDR3 is CASSAPGKTETQYF. CDR3 nucleotides: TGTGCCAGCAGTGCCCCGGGGAAGACAGAGACCCAGTACTTC.

A note on this clonotype: It may be a read error: a sequence one base away is much more abundant. This rearrangement joins TRBV7-2 to TRBJ2-1; D is unclear. The CDR3 has 14 amino acids. Per the germline V gene, CDR1 is SGHTA and CDR2 is FQGNSA. As DNA, the CDR3 is TGTGCCAGCAGCTTAGACCCAACCTACAATGAGCAGCTCTTC. Amino acids: CASSLDPTYNEQLF.

The chain combines TRBV9 with TRBJ1-1; D remains ambiguous. CDR1 is SGDLS and CDR2 is YYNGEE in the germline V gene. The V gene lost 2 bases and the J gene lost 1 base, with 6 bases spanning the gap. This CDR3 is built from 13 residues. CDR3 sequence reads: CASSVTENTEAFF. DNA of the CDR3: TGTGCCAGCAGCGTTACAGAGAACACTGAAGCTTTCTTT.

On this clonotype itself: One end of the junction varies from germline; a read error may be responsible. The genes are TRBV14 and TRBJ2-3, with 7 bases matching TRBD1. Germline CDR1 is SGHDN and CDR2 is FVKESK. CDR3 length equals 14 residues. The CDR3 region has the DNA TGTGCCAGCAGCCTCCGGGACAGCACAGATACGCAGTGTTTT. Residues: CASSLRDSTDTQCF.

This clonotype was seen a handful of times. V usage is TRBV4-1 and J usage is TRBJ2-1, with D tentatively TRBD2 (6 bases). Trimming removed 0 bases from V and 0 bases from J, with 12 bases in between. The V gene's germline CDR1 is MGHRA and CDR2 YSYEKL. The CDR3 covers 17 residues. CDR3 nucleotide sequence: TGCGCCAGCAGCCAAGAGAGCGGAGCGGGCTCCTACAATGAGCAGTTCTTC. Its protein product is CASSQESGAGSYNEQFF.

With respect to this clonotype: Mismatch with germline at one junction end may stem from a read error. The chain has TRBV6-1 and TRBJ2-1; possible D gene TRBD2, 6 bases. The germline V gene encodes CDR1 MNHNS and CDR2 SASEGT. The CDR3 runs to 15 residues. Here the CDR3 DNA reads TGTGGCAGCAGTGAATTTCGTCTAGCGAGTAATGAGCAGTTCTTC. It specifies CGSSEFRLASNEQFF.

This clonotype was seen many times. CDR3 sequence (DNA): TGTGCCAGCAGTGAAGGACTAGCGGGAATCGAGCAGTACTTC. It yields the protein CASSEGLAGIEQYF. The chain combines TRBV6-1 with TRBJ2-7, with TRBD2 identical over 11 bases. The V gene's germline CDR1 is MNHNS and CDR2 SASEGT. The J segment lost 6 bases and the V segment lost 1 base, leaving 2 bases of the junction unmatched. The CDR3 has 14 amino acids.

Ten or more counts support this clonotype. The V gene is TRBV20-1, the J gene TRBJ2-1, with TRBD1 matching 9 bases. Losses at the gene ends were 6 bases for V and 5 bases for J; bases not matched to a gene: 8. CDR1 and CDR2 (germline): DFQATT, SNEGSKA (reference sequence). The CDR3 loop spans 14 amino acids. As DNA, the CDR3 is TGCAGTGCCCAAGGACAGGGGTGGAACAATGAGCAGTTCTTC. This translates into CSAQGQGWNNEQFF.

The chain recombines TRBV6-1 with TRBJ2-1, with TRBD2 matching over 11 bases. Germline CDR1 reads MNHNS; CDR2 reads SASEGT. This CDR3 comprises 15 residues. With 5 bases clipped from V and 8 bases from J, the junction kept 8 bases outside the gene matches. The CDR3: CASSYDLAGGHEQFF. CDR3 DNA sequence: TGTGCCAGCAGTTACGATCTAGCGGGAGGCCATGAGCAGTTCTTC.